The entry below describes one T cell receptor (beta chain). The repertoire was sequenced with immunoSEQ multiplex PCR; TCRdb's copy has only in-frame clones and lacks some. The table shows 540,000 or so clones, with 75% to 85% occurring only once. The V gene's germline CDR1 is MNHNS and CDR2 SASEGT. V lost 7 bases and J lost 0, with 12 bases in between. This CDR3 comprises 14 residues. This specimen belongs to a study of shared T cell receptors in the human thymus. The same data also contributed to another study, on human thymus T cells. That study reports: Donation was from healthy Finnish infants who were having corrective surgery that addressed congenital heart defects.

The receptor was isolated from a boy younger than two with a congenital heart defect. The chain is built from TRBV6-1 and TRBJ1-2, with D perhaps TRBD1 (5 bases). The specimen was thymocytes. CDR3 sequence (DNA): TGTGCCAGCAAAAGAGGGACTTCTAACTATGGCTACACCTTC. This translates into CASKRGTSNYGYTF.